The TCR beta chain under discussion was sequenced for a study of radiotherapy plus CTLA-4 blockade in lung cancer. Study-level findings and limits: TCR clones of tumor origin grew in blood after radiotherapy plus ipilimumab.

Sequencing used immunoSEQ multiplex PCR; TCRdb keeps in-frame clones, though not all of them. The table includes more than 40,000 clones, about two thirds detected once. Focal radiation plus CTLA-4 blockade with ipilimumab was given to patients with chemo-refractory metastatic non-small-cell lung cancer. This clone was counted a few times. What it binds is unknown. The sequenced sample was peripheral blood, obtained from a patient treated with radiotherapy plus ipilimumab. The clonotype comes from a human donor with non-small cell lung cancer who had a partial response to radiotherapy plus ipilimumab.

This CDR3 reads CASRTGFGEQFF. In DNA form, the CDR3 reads TGTGCCAGCAGGACTGGCTTTGGGGAGCAGTTCTTC. The chain recombines TRBV6-5 with TRBJ2-1; D not resolved. Germline V gene data show CDR1 as MNHEY and CDR2 as SVGAGI. V was trimmed by 6 bases and J by 10 bases, leaving 13 bases between them. This CDR3 region has 12 residues.